The sequence of this T cell receptor (beta chain) was determined in a study of blood T cell repertoires in COVID-19. Across the whole study: Sample material is recorded as cDNA or gDNA derived from T cells, B-cell-depleted T cells, or PBMCs.

Profiling relied on immunoSEQ multiplex PCR, and the TCRdb table lists in-frame clones only, not all of them. This sample has a few hundred thousand clones, with under 90% found just once. The CDR3 length is 18 residues. The ends lost 3 bases at V and 4 bases at J; junction bases unmatched: 7. Germline V lookup: CDR1 KGHSH, CDR2 LQKENI. The gene calls are TRBV18 and TRBJ2-2, with TRBD2 identical over 14 bases. The receptor's source is a woman aged 18 to 35 with acute or convalescent COVID-19. Sequenced input: peripheral blood. For the CDR3, the DNA is TGTGCCAGCTCACCGGAGGACGGACTAGCGGGAGGCACCGGGGAGCTGTTTTTT. It specifies CASSPEDGLAGGTGELFF. Filled out from reference TRBV18 and TRBJ2-2, the complete variable domain reads NAGVMQNPRHLVRRRGQEARLRCSPMKGHSHVYWYRQLPEEGLKFMVYLQKENIIDESGMPKERFSAEFPKEGPSILRIQQVVRGDSAAYFCASSPEDGLAGGTGELFFGEGSRLTVL.